These 27 T cell receptor beta chains were all obtained from the same sample, sequenced in a study of blood T cells in healthy people across ages. The authors ran a second PCR of about 6 to 11 cycles using a sample-barcoded 5' primer and a J-beta primer mix. Each CDR3 protein gets one entry after TCRdb re-called the 5' RACE reads with MiXCR. The profile covers 1 million to 1.2 million distinct CDR3 sequences, with about two fifths appearing a single time and about an eighth taken by the ten largest. Sequences were obtained from blood. The source is a man aged 18 to 29 in good health.

In DNA, the CDR3 is TGTGCCAGCAGCGGCATGGTCGGAGCCAATGAAAAACTGTTTTTT. It specifies CASSGMVGANEKLFF. The rearrangement joins TRBV9 to TRBJ1-4; D is unclear. V gave up 3 bases and J gave up 5 bases, with 14 bases separating them. Per germline, CDR1 SGDLS and CDR2 YYNGEE. This CDR3 contains 15 residues.

The chain uses TRBV7-2 and TRBJ1-1; D not certain. The CDR3 runs to 15 residues. Germline V gene lookup returns CDR1 SGHTA and CDR2 FQGNSA. The germline V and J ends were trimmed by 5 bases and 4 bases, with 17 bases remaining between them. The CDR3 nucleotides read TGTGCCAGCAGCCCCGGACGGAGTGTGTCCACTGAAGCTTTCTTT. Translated: CASSPGRSVSTEAFF.

Many counts were recorded for this clonotype. V and J are TRBV4-3 and TRBJ2-3, with D possibly being TRBD2 (5 bases). V gave up 8 bases and J gave up 6 bases, with 15 bases separating them. From germline, CDR1 is LGHNA and CDR2 YSLEER. The CDR3 totals 13 residues. CDR3 sequence (DNA): TGCGCCAGCGCGCCAAGCCGGAGGGATACGCAGTATTTT. Encoded protein: CASAPSRRDTQYF.

This clonotype turned up a few times. The rearrangement uses TRBV29-1 and TRBJ2-5; D is possibly TRBD1 (5 bases). V was cut by 6 bases and J by 5 bases, with 13 bases left in between. Per the germline V gene, CDR1 is SQVTM and CDR2 is ANQGSEA. The CDR3 runs 12 residues. CDR3 nucleotides: TGCAGCGTACCGGTTGCAGGGGAGACCCAGTACTTC. Residues: CSVPVAGETQYF.

The rearrangement joins TRBV20-1 to TRBJ1-1, with 7 positions matching TRBD1. The germline V gene has CDR1 DFQATT and CDR2 SNEGSKA (reference sequence). This CDR3 region has 12 residues. Trimming cost V 0 bases and J 10 bases; bases outside gene matches: 5. The CDR3 region is CSAREQGVAAFF. The CDR3 nucleotides read TGCAGTGCTAGAGAGCAGGGGGTCGCAGCTTTCTTT.

This clonotype was counted ten times or more. The V and J genes are TRBV4-3 and TRBJ1-6; D not resolved. CDR1 and CDR2 (germline): LGHNA, YSLEER. The CDR3 has 15 residues. V was shortened by 0 bases and J by 6 bases, with 9 bases between the two germline ends. The CDR3 loop is CASSQEIGPNSPLHF. The CDR3 region has the DNA TGCGCCAGCAGCCAAGAAATCGGGCCTAATTCACCCCTCCACTTT.

The rearrangement joins TRBV9 to TRBJ2-3; 10 nucleotides match TRBD2. Germline CDR1 is SGDLS and CDR2 is YYNGEE. V lost 0 bases and J lost 5; bases outside the gene matches: 9. There are 17 residues in the CDR3. CDR3 sequence reads: CASSVGGITSGEDTQYF. As DNA, the CDR3 is TGTGCCAGCAGCGTAGGGGGGATTACTAGCGGGGAAGATACGCAGTATTTT.

This clonotype showed up many times. The chain couples TRBV6-5 to TRBJ1-2; D is perhaps TRBD1 (5 bases). Germline CDR1 and CDR2: MNHEY and SVGAGI. The CDR3 loop spans 13 amino acids. Trimming removed 2 bases from V and 8 bases from J, with 12 bases in between. In DNA, the CDR3 is TGTGCCAGCAGTTACGATGGACACCAAGGCTACACCTTC. It yields the protein CASSYDGHQGYTF.

V gene TRBV29-1 combines with J gene TRBJ1-4, with D tentatively TRBD1 (6 bases). Trimming took off 7 bases at V and 8 bases at J, with 11 bases between the two ends. The CDR3 contains 11 residues. CDR1 SQVTM and CDR2 ANQGSEA come from the germline V gene. CDR3 loop: CSGTAEEKLFF. The CDR3 DNA follows: TGCAGCGGGACAGCCGAAGAAAAACTGTTTTTT.

The rearrangement links TRBV14 to TRBJ2-7, with TRBD1 matching over 10 bases. The CDR3 is 16 amino acids. Germline assignment: CDR1 SGHDN and CDR2 FVKESK. J lost 3 bases, V lost 1 base, and 6 bases had no gene match. CDR3 DNA sequence: TGTGCCAGCAGCCAAGCCCAAGGACAGGGGGGCTACGAGCAGTACTTC. The encoded protein is CASSQAQGQGGYEQYF.

This clonotype has just a few counts. This chain links TRBV6-5 with TRBJ1-6, with D possibly TRBD1 on 6 matching bases. CDR1 and CDR2 (germline): MNHEY, SVGAGI. CDR3 size: 15 residues. V lost 2 bases and J 10 bases, leaving 15 bases between the germline ends. The CDR3 is CASSYEKQGGSPLHF. CDR3 DNA: TGTGCCAGCAGTTACGAAAAACAGGGTGGGTCACCCCTCCACTTT.

This clonotype turned up a few times. The J gene is TRBJ2-7, the V gene TRBV5-1, with TRBD1 matching 10 bases. V was pared by 4 bases and J by 3 bases, with 4 bases of the junction left unmatched. The CDR3 contains 14 residues. CDR1 and CDR2 (germline): SGHRS, YFSETQ. The CDR3 bases are TGCGCCAGCAGCAACCGGGACAGGGGCTACGAGCAGTACTTC. Translating it yields CASSNRDRGYEQYF.

This clonotype was counted only a few times. The chain employs TRBV5-1 and TRBJ1-1; TRBD1 might be the D (6 bases). Germline assignment: CDR1 SGHRS and CDR2 YFSETQ. This CDR3 comprises 13 residues. Trimming cost V 0 bases and J 11 bases, with 14 bases left between them. The CDR3 sequence: CASSLEGGSLAFF. CDR3 bases: TGCGCCAGCAGCTTGGAAGGGGGGAGCCTTGCTTTCTTT.

This clonotype occurred a few times. The J gene is TRBJ1-1, the V gene TRBV25-1; 8 bases fit TRBD1. J was trimmed by 5 bases and V by 1 base; bases with no gene match: 18. The CDR3 is 19 residues long. Germline V gives CDR1 MGHDK, CDR2 SYGVNS. The CDR3 region has the DNA TGTGCCAGCAGTGAATTTAAGGGGTTCGCAGGGGGCGGAAGGACTGAAGCTTTCTTT. Its protein product is CASSEFKGFAGGGRTEAFF.

Notes on this clonotype: With a much larger clone just one base away, this may be a read error. This chain uses TRBV20-1 with TRBJ2-3; D may be TRBD2 (5 bases). CDR1 is DFQATT and CDR2 is SNEGSKA in the germline V gene (reference sequence). V lost 1 base and J lost 1, with 15 bases in between. This CDR3 contains 16 residues. The CDR3 loop is CSARGGSRPGTDTQYF. In DNA, the CDR3 is TGCAGTGCTAGAGGCGGGTCTAGACCCGGCACAGATACGCAGTATTTT.

This rearrangement joins TRBV4-2 to TRBJ2-1; D unclear. V was pared by 1 base and J by 8 bases, with 12 bases between. The CDR3 loop spans 14 amino acids. Germline values: CDR1 LGHNA, CDR2 YNFKEQ. The CDR3 coding sequence is TGTGCCAGCAGCCAAGGGCATCCCCTGTATGAGCAGTTCTTC. Its protein product is CASSQGHPLYEQFF.

V gene TRBV20-1 combines with J gene TRBJ1-2, with a tentative D call TRBD1 (6 bases). The CDR3 consists of 12 residues. From germline, CDR1 is DFQATT and CDR2 SNEGSKA (reference sequence). Trimming stripped 5 bases from V and 4 bases from J, with 11 bases between. The CDR3 DNA sequence: TGCAGTGCTGGGGACACGATCTATGGCTACACCTTC. This encodes CSAGDTIYGYTF.

This clonotype occurred a few times. The chain recombines TRBV9 with TRBJ1-1, with TRBD1 as a possible D gene (5 bases). V lost 1 base to trimming and J lost 4 bases, with 14 bases between them. The CDR3 extends over 15 amino acids. CDR1 is SGDLS and CDR2 is YYNGEE in the germline V gene. Here the CDR3 reads CASSVLDKGGTEAFF. CDR3 nucleotides: TGTGCCAGCAGCGTATTGGACAAGGGTGGCACTGAAGCTTTCTTT.

This sequence joins TRBV20-1 and TRBJ1-1, with unresolved D. This CDR3 region has 16 residues. Germline V CDR1 and CDR2: DFQATT, SNEGSKA (reference sequence). V lost 6 bases to trimming and J lost 6 bases, with 26 bases between them. The CDR3 bases are TGCAGTGCACTCCGGGGAGCCCAAATCGGTGGGTCTGAAGCTTTCTTT. It encodes CSALRGAQIGGSEAFF.

Concerning this clonotype itself: Being one base from a much bigger clone, this may be a read error. The rearrangement links TRBV20-1 to TRBJ1-1; D uncertain. Germline V gives CDR1 DFQATT, CDR2 SNEGSKA (reference sequence). CDR3 length: 15 amino acids. V lost 1 base and J 1 base, leaving 13 bases between the germline ends. The chain's CDR3 is CSARGAHVQNTEAFF. DNA of the CDR3: TGCAGTGCTAGAGGTGCACACGTACAGAACACTGAAGCTTTCTTT.

The chain is built from TRBV13 and TRBJ2-1, with D unclear. There are 11 residues in the CDR3. Trimming stripped 7 bases from V and 6 bases from J, with 7 bases between. Germline V lookup: CDR1 PRHDT, CDR2 FYEKMQ (reference sequence). CDR3 amino acids: CASTKINEQFF. The DNA for the CDR3 is TGTGCCAGCACCAAGATCAATGAGCAGTTCTTC.

A few counts support this clonotype. CDR3 DNA sequence: TGTGCCAGCAGCCAGGTGGGGGGGACGAGCTACAATGAGCAGTTCTTC. This codes for CASSQVGGTSYNEQFF. The rearrangement uses TRBV7-3 and TRBJ2-1; 7 bases fit TRBD2. Unmatched junction bases numbered 10, after V lost 5 bases and J lost 3 bases. Germline assignment: CDR1 SGHTA and CDR2 FQGTGA. CDR3 length: 16 residues.

CDR3 sequence: CSASSGEETQFF. The CDR3 nucleotides are TGCAGTGCTAGCAGCGGGGAAGAGACCCAGTTCTTC. The V call is TRBV20-1, the J call TRBJ2-5; 7 nucleotides match TRBD2. The DNA end is more similar to TRBJ2-1, so the J call may be wrong. The CDR3 covers 12 residues. Germline V gene lookup returns CDR1 DFQATT and CDR2 SNEGSKA (reference sequence).

This chain joins TRBV24-1 and TRBJ2-7; TRBD1 aligns across 8 bases. This CDR3 contains 14 residues. In germline, CDR1 is KGHDR, CDR2 SFDVKD. V lost 3 bases, J lost 3 bases, and 3 bases stayed unmatched. CDR3 in amino acids: CATSDMDRVYEQYF. The CDR3 coding sequence is TGTGCCACCAGTGATATGGACAGGGTCTACGAGCAGTACTTC.

The chain recombines TRBV6-2 or TRBV6-3 with TRBJ1-2, with D possibly being TRBD1 (5 bases). CDR3 size: 13 residues. Trimming removed 10 bases from V and 8 bases from J, with 20 bases in between. CDR1 is MNHEY, CDR2 SVGEGT, per germline. The CDR3 DNA follows: TGTGCCATCAGCCCCGACAGAGTTAAAGGCTACACCTTC. Amino acid sequence: CAISPDRVKGYTF.

This clonotype has a handful of counts. V is TRBV4-3 and J is TRBJ2-1, with TRBD1 identical over 8 bases. Germline CDR1 is LGHNA and CDR2 is YSLEER. The CDR3 consists of 18 residues. With 0 bases clipped from V and 2 bases from J, the junction kept 9 bases outside the gene matches. The CDR3 DNA reads as TGCGCCAGCAGCCAAGATTCGACAGGGGCTCTGACCTACAATGAGCAGTTCTTC. This codes for CASSQDSTGALTYNEQFF.

The chain joins TRBV14 to TRBJ2-5; a weak D match, TRBD1 (6 bases). Between the trimmed V and J ends, which lost 0 bases and 4 bases, there was a span of 9 bases. This CDR3 has 14 residues. Germline V gene data show CDR1 as SGHDN and CDR2 as FVKESK. In DNA, the CDR3 is TGTGCCAGCAGCCAAGAGACAGGTCGAGAGACCCAGTACTTC. This sequence encodes CASSQETGRETQYF.